The 10 T cell receptor beta chains presented below share a single source sample, sequenced in a study of blood T cell repertoires in COVID-19 (dated by TCRdb to 2020 to 2021). Libraries were built with the immunoSEQ multiplex PCR assay. Imported from immuneACCESS, the table was reduced by TCRdb to in-frame sequences with V and J called. These copies leave out some clones; in studies compared against another copy, an unresolved V gene accounts for under half, and the cause of the remainder is not known. The sample table contains some 130,000 clones; only one count was recorded for around 73% of them. Of the sample, roughly 11% falls within the top ten clones. Sequenced sample: peripheral blood. Receptors originate from a man between 60 and 75 years old who had recovered from COVID-19.

In this sample, this clone turned up once. This chain uses TRBV5-4 with TRBJ1-4; 7 positions match TRBD1. The ends lost 0 bases at V and 8 bases at J; junction bases unmatched: 7. The CDR3 is 15 amino acids. Germline assignment: CDR1 SGHNT and CDR2 YYREEE (reference sequence). The CDR3 reads CASSLVEQGQEKLFF. CDR3 coding DNA: TGTGCCAGCAGCTTGGTTGAACAGGGGCAGGAAAAACTGTTTTTT.

This chain uses TRBV4-3 with TRBJ1-1; D not certain. This CDR3 comprises 13 residues. Germline assignment: CDR1 LGHNA and CDR2 YSLEER. The V and J ends lost 2 bases and 1 base respectively, with 5 bases between them. CDR3 in amino acids: CASSQTANTEAFF. CDR3 nucleotides: TGCGCCAGCAGCCAAACAGCGAACACTGAAGCTTTCTTT.

The gene calls are TRBV4-1 and TRBJ2-2; TRBD2 matches at 10 bases. This CDR3 comprises 17 residues. Germline assignment: CDR1 MGHRA and CDR2 YSYEKL. The trim removed 0 bases at V and 6 bases at J, leaving 7 bases unmatched. CDR3 sequence (DNA): TGCGCCAGCAGCCAAGATGGGCCTAGCGGGGGTGCCGGGGAGCTGTTTTTT. This sequence encodes CASSQDGPSGGAGELFF.

The count of this clone is one. V usage is TRBV29-1 and J usage is TRBJ1-2; D remains ambiguous. CDR1 and CDR2 from the germline V gene are SQVTM and ANQGSEA. The CDR3 consists of 14 residues. Trimming removed 3 bases at V and 8 bases at J, with 19 bases between. The CDR3 DNA follows: TGCAGCGTTGATGCGGTTGGCAGACCCTTAGGCTACACCTTC. Protein sequence: CSVDAVGRPLGYTF.

The chain employs TRBV4-3 and TRBJ1-1; D might be TRBD1 (5 bases). The CDR3 consists of 15 residues. The V gene lost 4 bases and the J gene lost 2 bases, with 14 bases spanning the gap. Germline V lookup: CDR1 LGHNA, CDR2 YSLEER. This CDR3 reads CASSPTGLINTEAFF. The CDR3 bases are TGCGCCAGCAGCCCGACGGGACTGATTAACACTGAAGCTTTCTTT.

The CDR3 sequence is CASSVSELGYGYTF. The DNA for the CDR3 is TGTGCCAGCAGCGTTTCGGAGTTAGGCTATGGCTACACCTTC. The V call is TRBV9, the J call TRBJ1-2; no reliable D call. Between the trimmed V and J ends, which lost 2 bases and 4 bases, there was a span of 12 bases. CDR1 and CDR2 from the germline V gene are SGDLS and YYNGEE. This CDR3 has 14 amino acids.

The V call is TRBV29-1, the J call TRBJ1-4; D remains unclear. Trimming removed 6 bases at V and 4 bases at J, with 12 bases between. This CDR3 has 13 residues. The V gene's germline CDR1 is SQVTM and CDR2 ANQGSEA. CDR3 in DNA: TGCAGCGTGGAGGGAGCGGGTAATGAAAAACTGTTTTTT. This gives the protein CSVEGAGNEKLFF.

The rearrangement joins TRBV7-2 to TRBJ1-5; D unresolved. In germline, CDR1 is SGHTA, CDR2 FQGNSA. Between the trimmed V and J ends, which lost 1 base and 2 bases, there was a span of 6 bases. The CDR3 totals 14 residues. CDR3 residues: CASSLGAGNQPQHF. The DNA of the CDR3 is TGTGCCAGCAGCTTAGGGGCCGGCAATCAGCCCCAGCATTTT. Drawing the rest from reference TRBV7-2 and TRBJ1-5, the complete variable domain is GAGVSQSPSNKVTEKGKDVELRCDPISGHTALYWYRQSLGQGLEFLIYFQGNSAPDKSGLPSDRFSAERTGGSVSTLTIQRTQQEDSAVYLCASSLGAGNQPQHFGDGTRLSIL.

The chain couples TRBV4-2 to TRBJ1-2; 12 nucleotides match TRBD1. The V segment lost 3 bases and the J segment 8 bases; nucleotides outside the gene matches: 4. The germline CDR1 and CDR2 sequences are LGHNA and YNFKEQ. The CDR3 covers 14 residues. CDR3 coding DNA: TGTGCCAGCAGCCAGGGACAGGGGGCGGAGGGCTACACCTTC. Its protein product is CASSQGQGAEGYTF.

This chain uses TRBV4-3 with TRBJ1-6; 7 nucleotides agree with TRBD1. CDR1 is LGHNA, CDR2 YSLEER, per germline. The CDR3 runs to 15 residues. Unmatched junction bases numbered 6, after V lost 3 bases and J lost 7 bases. The CDR3 is CASSQSTGSNSPLHF. DNA of the CDR3: TGCGCCAGCAGCCAGTCGACAGGGAGCAATTCACCCCTCCACTTT.